The clone carrying this T cell receptor (beta chain) was counted many times. TCR alpha and beta CDR3 regions were amplified from RNA using iRepertoire nested multiplex PCR. Input was 100-400 ng of tissue mRNA or PBMC total RNA. TCRdb re-analysed the multiplex PCR reads in MiXCR, keeping a single row per CDR3 protein. The sample shows some 90,000 distinct CDR3 sequences, 35% to 50% of them seen only once. This entry is derived from a study of glioma-infiltrating T cells. The source is a human donor with low-grade glioma or glioblastoma, undergoing nonglioma brain surgery, or in good health (not recorded which). Sequenced material: glioma tissue, nonneoplastic brain tissue, or PBMCs (not recorded which).

CDR3 sequence reads: CASGKGDSNQPQHF. The CDR3 DNA reads as TGTGCCAGCGGAAAGGGGGATAGCAATCAGCCCCAGCATTTT. V is TRBV7-2 and J is TRBJ1-5; D possibly corresponds to TRBD1 (6 bases). The germline CDR1 and CDR2 sequences are SGHTA and FQGNSA. The CDR3 is 14 residues long. V was clipped by 8 bases and J by 0 bases, with 11 bases between them.